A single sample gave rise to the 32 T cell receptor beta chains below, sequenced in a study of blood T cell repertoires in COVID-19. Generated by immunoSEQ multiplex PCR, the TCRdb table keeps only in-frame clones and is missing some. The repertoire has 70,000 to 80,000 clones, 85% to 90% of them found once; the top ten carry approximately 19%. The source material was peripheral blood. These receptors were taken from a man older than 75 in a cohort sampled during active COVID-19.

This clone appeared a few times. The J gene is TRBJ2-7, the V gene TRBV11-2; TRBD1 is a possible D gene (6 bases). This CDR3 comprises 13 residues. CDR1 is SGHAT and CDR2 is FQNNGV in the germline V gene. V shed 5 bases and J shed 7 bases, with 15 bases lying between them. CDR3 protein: CASSAVGRGEQYF. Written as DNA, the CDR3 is TGTGCCAGCAGCGCCGTAGGAAGGGGGGAGCAGTACTTC.

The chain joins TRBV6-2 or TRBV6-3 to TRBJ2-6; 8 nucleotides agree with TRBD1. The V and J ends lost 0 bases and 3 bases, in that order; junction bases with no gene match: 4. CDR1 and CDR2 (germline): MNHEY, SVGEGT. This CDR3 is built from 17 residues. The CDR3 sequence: CASSYSQGARGANVLTF. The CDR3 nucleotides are TGTGCCAGCAGTTACTCGCAGGGGGCCCGTGGGGCCAACGTCCTGACTTTC.

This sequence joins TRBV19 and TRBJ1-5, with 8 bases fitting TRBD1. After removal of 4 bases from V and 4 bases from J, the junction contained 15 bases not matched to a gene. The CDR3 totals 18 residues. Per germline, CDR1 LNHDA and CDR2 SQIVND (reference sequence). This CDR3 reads CASSNSKLRQGINQPQHF. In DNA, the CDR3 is TGTGCCAGTAGTAATTCCAAGCTCAGACAGGGGATTAATCAGCCCCAGCATTTT.

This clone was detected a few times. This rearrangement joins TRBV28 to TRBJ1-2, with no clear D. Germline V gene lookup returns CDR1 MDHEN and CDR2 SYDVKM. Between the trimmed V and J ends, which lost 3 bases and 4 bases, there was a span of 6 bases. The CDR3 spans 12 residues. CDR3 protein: CASSLGAYGYTF. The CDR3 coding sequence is TGTGCCAGCAGTTTGGGAGCCTATGGCTACACCTTC.

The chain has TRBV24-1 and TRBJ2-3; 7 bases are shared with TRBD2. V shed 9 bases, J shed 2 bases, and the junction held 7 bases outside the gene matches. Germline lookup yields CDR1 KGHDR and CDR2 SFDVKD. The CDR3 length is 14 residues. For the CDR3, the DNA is TGTGCCACCCGAGAAGCGGGGATCACAGATACGCAGTATTTT. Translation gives CATREAGITDTQYF.

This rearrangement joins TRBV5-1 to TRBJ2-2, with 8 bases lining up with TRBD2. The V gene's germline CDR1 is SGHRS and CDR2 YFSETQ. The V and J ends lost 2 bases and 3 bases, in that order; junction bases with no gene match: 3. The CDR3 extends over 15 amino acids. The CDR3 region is CASSFDGGDTGELFF. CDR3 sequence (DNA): TGCGCCAGCAGCTTTGACGGGGGGGACACCGGGGAGCTGTTTTTT.

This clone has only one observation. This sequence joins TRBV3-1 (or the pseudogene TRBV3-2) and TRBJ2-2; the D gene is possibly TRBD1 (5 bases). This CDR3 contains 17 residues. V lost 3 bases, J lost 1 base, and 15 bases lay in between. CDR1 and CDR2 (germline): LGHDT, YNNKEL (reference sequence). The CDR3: CASSQIPGLGNTGELFF. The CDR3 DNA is TGTGCCAGCAGCCAGATCCCAGGGTTGGGGAACACCGGGGAGCTGTTTTTT.

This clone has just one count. The CDR3 nucleotides read TGTGCCAGCAGCCCATTCAATCAGCCCCAGCATTTT. Protein sequence: CASSPFNQPQHF. The rearrangement joins TRBV3-1 (or the pseudogene TRBV3-2) to TRBJ1-5; D uncertain. V lost 4 bases to trimming and J lost 3 bases, with 4 bases between them. The germline V gene encodes CDR1 LGHDT and CDR2 YNNKEL (reference sequence). CDR3 length: 12 amino acids.

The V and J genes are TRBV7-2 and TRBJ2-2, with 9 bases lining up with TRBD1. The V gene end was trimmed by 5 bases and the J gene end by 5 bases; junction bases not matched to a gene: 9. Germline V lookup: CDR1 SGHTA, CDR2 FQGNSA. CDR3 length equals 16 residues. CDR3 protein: CASSGTGGAGTGELFF. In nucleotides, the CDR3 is TGTGCCAGCAGCGGCACAGGGGGCGCAGGAACCGGGGAGCTGTTTTTT. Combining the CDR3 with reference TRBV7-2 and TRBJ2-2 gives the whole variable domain GAGVSQSPSNKVTEKGKDVELRCDPISGHTALYWYRQSLGQGLEFLIYFQGNSAPDKSGLPSDRFSAERTGGSVSTLTIQRTQQEDSAVYLCASSGTGGAGTGELFFGEGSRLTVL.

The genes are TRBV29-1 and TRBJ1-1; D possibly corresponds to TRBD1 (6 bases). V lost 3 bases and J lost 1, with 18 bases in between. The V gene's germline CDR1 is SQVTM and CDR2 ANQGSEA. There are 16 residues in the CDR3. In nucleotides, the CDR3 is TGCAGCGTTGAGCAGGGGACAACATTCCAGAACACTGAAGCTTTCTTT. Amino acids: CSVEQGTTFQNTEAFF.

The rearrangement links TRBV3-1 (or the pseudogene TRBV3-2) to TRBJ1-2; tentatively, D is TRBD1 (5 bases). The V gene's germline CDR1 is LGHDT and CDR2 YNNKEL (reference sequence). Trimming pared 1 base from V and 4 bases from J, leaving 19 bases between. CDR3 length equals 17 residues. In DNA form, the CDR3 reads TGTGCCAGCAGCCAAGGGCAGGGTAGTGTGGCCGCCTATGGCTACACCTTC. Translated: CASSQGQGSVAAYGYTF.

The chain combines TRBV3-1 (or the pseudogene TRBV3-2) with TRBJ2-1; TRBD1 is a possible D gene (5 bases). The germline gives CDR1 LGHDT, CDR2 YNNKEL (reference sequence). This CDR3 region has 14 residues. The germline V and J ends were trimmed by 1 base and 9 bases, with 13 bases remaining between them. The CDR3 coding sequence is TGTGCCAGCAGCCAAGGATCGTCAGGGTCTGAGCAGTTCTTC. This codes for CASSQGSSGSEQFF.

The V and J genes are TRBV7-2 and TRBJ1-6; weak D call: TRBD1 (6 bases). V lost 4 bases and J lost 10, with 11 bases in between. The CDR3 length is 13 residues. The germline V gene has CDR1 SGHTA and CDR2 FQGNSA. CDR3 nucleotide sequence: TGTGCCAGCAGCTCGCGGGGGGCCTCACCCCTCCACTTT. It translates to CASSSRGASPLHF.

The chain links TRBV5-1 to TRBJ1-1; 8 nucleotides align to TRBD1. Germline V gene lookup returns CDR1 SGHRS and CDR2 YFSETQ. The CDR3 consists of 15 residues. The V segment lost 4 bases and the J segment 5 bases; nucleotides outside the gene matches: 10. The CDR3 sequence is CASSLGRQGKTEAFF. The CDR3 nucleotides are TGCGCCAGCAGCCTGGGACGACAGGGGAAAACTGAAGCTTTCTTT.

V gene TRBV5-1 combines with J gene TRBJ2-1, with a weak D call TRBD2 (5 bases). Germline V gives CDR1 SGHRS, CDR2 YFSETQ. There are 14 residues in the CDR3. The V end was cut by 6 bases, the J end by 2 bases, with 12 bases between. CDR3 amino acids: CASNEGGPYNEQFF. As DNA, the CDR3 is TGCGCCAGCAACGAGGGTGGTCCCTACAATGAGCAGTTCTTC. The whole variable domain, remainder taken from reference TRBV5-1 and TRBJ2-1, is KAGVTQTPRYLIKTRGQQVTLSCSPISGHRSVSWYQQTPGQGLQFLFEYFSETQRNKGNFPGRFSGRQFSNSRSEMNVSTLELGDSALYLCASNEGGPYNEQFFGPGTRLTVL.

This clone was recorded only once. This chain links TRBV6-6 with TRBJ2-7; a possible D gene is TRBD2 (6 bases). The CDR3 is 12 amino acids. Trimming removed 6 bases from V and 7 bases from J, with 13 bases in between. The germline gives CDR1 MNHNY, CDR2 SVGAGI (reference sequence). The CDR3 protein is CASSGTRGEQYV. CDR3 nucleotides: TGTGCCAGCAGCGGGACCCGGGGGGAGCAGTACGTC.

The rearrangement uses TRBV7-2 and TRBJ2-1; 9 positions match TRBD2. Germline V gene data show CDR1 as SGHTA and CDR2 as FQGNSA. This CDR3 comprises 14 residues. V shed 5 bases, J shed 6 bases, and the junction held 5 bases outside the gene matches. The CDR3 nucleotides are TGTGCCAGCAGCCCAACGGGACTAGCCAATGAGCAGTTCTTC. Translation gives CASSPTGLANEQFF.

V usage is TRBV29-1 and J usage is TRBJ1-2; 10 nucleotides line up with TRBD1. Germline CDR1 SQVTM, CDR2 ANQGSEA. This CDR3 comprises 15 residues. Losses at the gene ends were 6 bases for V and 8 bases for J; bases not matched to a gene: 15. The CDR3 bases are TGCAGCGTGCGACAGGGGGCCGCTGGGGTGCGCGGCTACACCTTC. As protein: CSVRQGAAGVRGYTF.

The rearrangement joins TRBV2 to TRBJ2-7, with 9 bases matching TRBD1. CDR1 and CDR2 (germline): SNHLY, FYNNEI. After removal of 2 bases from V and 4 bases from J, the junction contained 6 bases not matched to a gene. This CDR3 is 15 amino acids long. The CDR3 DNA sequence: TGTGCCAGCAGTGAAAGTGGGACAGGGAGGTACGAGCAGTACGTC. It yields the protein CASSESGTGRYEQYV.

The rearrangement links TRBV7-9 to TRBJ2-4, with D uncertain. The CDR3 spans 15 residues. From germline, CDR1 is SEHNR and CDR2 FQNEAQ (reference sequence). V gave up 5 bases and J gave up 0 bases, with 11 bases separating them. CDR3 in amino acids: CASSGDRLAKNIQYF. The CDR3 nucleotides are TGTGCCAGCAGCGGAGACCGGCTAGCCAAAAACATTCAGTACTTC.

In DNA, the CDR3 is TGTGCCAGCAGCTTATCTGCAGGGGGCCGAGGAATATATTCACCCCTCCACTTT. Its protein product is CASSLSAGGRGIYSPLHF. V usage is TRBV7-2 and J usage is TRBJ1-6; 8 bases align to TRBD1. The CDR3 consists of 18 residues. In germline, CDR1 is SGHTA, CDR2 FQGNSA. The V and J ends lost 2 bases and 8 bases, in that order; junction bases with no gene match: 14.

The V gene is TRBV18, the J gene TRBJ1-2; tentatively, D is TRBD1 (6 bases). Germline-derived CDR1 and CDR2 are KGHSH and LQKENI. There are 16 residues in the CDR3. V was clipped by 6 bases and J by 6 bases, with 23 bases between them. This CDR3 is CASSLQGRAGIDGYTF. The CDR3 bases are TGTGCCAGCTCTTTACAGGGTAGGGCTGGAATAGATGGCTACACCTTC.

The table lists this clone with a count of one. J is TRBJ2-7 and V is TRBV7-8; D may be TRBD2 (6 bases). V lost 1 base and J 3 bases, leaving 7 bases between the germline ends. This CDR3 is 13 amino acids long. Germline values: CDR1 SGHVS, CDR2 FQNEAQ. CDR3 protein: CASSLGRDYEQYF. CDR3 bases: TGTGCCAGCAGCTTAGGGAGGGACTACGAGCAGTACTTC.

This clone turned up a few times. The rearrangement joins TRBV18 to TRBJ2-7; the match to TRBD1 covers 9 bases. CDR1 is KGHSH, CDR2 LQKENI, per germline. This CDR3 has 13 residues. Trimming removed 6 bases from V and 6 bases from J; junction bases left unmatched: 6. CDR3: CASSRDRAVEQYF. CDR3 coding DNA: TGTGCCAGCTCCCGGGACAGGGCTGTCGAGCAGTACTTC.

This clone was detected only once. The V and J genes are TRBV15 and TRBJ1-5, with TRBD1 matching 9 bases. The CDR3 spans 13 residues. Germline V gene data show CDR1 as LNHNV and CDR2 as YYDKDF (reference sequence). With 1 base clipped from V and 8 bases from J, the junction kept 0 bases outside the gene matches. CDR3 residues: CATSRGTGEPQHF. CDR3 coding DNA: TGTGCCACCAGCAGAGGGACAGGGGAGCCCCAGCATTTT. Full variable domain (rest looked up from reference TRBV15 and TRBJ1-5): DAMVIQNPRYQVTQFGKPVTLSCSQTLNHNVMYWYQQKSSQAPKLLFHYYDKDFNNEADTPDNFQSRRPNTSFCFLDIRSPGLGDTAMYLCATSRGTGEPQHFGDGTRLSIL.

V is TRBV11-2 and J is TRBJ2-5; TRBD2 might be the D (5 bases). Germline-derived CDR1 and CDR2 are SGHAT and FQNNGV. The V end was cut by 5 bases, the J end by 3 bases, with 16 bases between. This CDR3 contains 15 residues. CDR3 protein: CASSPRGQPKETQYF. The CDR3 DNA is TGTGCCAGCAGCCCCAGAGGGCAGCCTAAAGAGACCCAGTACTTC.

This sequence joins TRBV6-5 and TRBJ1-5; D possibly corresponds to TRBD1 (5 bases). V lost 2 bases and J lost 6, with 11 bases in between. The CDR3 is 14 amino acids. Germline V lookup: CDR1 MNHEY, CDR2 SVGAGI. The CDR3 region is CASSYGRGVQPQHF. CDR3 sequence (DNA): TGTGCCAGCAGTTACGGCCGGGGGGTTCAGCCCCAGCATTTT.

The CDR3 DNA is TGTGCCAGCGCAGGGGGCAACTACTATGGCTACACCTTC. Translated: CASAGGNYYGYTF. The chain recombines TRBV28 with TRBJ1-2, with 8 positions matching TRBD1. V dropped 8 bases and J dropped 3; count of bases not matched to a gene: 5. The length of the CDR3 is 13 residues. Germline CDR1 and CDR2: MDHEN and SYDVKM.

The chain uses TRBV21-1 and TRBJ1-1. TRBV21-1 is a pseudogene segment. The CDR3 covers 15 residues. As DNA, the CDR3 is TGTGCCAGCAGCAAGGCAAAGACTACGAACACTGAAGCTTTCTTT. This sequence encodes CASSKAKTTNTEAFF.

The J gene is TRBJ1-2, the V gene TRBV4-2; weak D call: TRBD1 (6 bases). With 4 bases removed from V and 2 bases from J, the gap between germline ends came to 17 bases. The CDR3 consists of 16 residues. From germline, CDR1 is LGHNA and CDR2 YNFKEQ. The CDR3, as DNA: TGTGCCAGCAGCCTGGGAGGGGGAGGATTAAACTATGGCTACACCTTC. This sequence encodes CASSLGGGGLNYGYTF.

CDR3 sequence (DNA): TGTGCCAGCAGTTACTCTTGGCCAGGCAATCAGCCCCAGCATTTT. Translation gives CASSYSWPGNQPQHF. The chain employs TRBV6-5 and TRBJ1-5; D is ambiguous. Germline CDR1 MNHEY, CDR2 SVGAGI. This CDR3 spans 15 amino acids. Between the trimmed V and J ends, which lost 0 bases and 2 bases, there was a span of 8 bases.

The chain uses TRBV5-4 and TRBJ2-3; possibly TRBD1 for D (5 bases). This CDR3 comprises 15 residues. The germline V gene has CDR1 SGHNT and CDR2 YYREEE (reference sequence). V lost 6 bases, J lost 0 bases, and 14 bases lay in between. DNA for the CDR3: TGTGCCAGCAAGGGGTGGGCTGCTAGCACAGATACGCAGTATTTT. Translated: CASKGWAASTDTQYF.